This T cell receptor beta chain was observed in a study of shared clonotypes between healthy human individuals. Looked up from germline, CDR1 is SQVTM and CDR2 is ANQGSEA. V was cut by 0 bases and J by 4 bases, with 9 bases left in between. The length of the CDR3 is 13 residues. CD45RO-negative, CCR7-selected cells formed the naive CD8 fraction, which excluded terminally differentiated effector memory CD45RA+ cells. Remarks on this clone: Its target is unknown.

Study observations and caveats: Researchers sampled only blood; tissue repertoires likely differ.

Only in-frame clones appear in the TCRdb table, and some are missing; sequencing was by immunoSEQ multiplex PCR. The sample contains nearly 2 million clones, less than 95% of which appear only once. This sequence was found in a man aged 18 to 35 in good health. Material for sequencing was naive CD8+ T cells sorted from blood. V gene TRBV29-1 combines with J gene TRBJ2-5, with D tentatively TRBD1 (6 bases). CDR3 in amino acids: CSVEEGRGETQYF. CDR3 DNA: TGCAGCGTTGAAGAAGGCAGGGGAGAGACCCAGTACTTC.